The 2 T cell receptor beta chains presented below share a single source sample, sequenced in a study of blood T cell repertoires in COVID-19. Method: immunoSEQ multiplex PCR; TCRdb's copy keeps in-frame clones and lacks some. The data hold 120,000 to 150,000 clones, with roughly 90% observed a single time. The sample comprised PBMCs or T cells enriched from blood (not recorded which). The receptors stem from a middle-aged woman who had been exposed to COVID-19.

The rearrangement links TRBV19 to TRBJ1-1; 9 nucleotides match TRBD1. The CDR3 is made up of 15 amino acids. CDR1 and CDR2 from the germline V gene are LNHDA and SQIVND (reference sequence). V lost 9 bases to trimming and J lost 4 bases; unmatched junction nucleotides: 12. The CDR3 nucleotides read TGTGCCAGCAGATACGGGACAGGGATGGGCACTGAAGCTTTCTTT. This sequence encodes CASRYGTGMGTEAFF.

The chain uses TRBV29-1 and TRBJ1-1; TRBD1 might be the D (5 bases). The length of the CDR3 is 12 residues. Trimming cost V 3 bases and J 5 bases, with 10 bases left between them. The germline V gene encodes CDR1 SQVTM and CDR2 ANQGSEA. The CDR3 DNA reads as TGCAGCGTTGAGAAGGAGGGGACTGAAGCTTTCTTT. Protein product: CSVEKEGTEAFF.